This record covers a single T cell receptor (beta chain). In this sample, this clonotype turned up a few times. The target of this receptor is not known. No quality values exist for individual bases; no much larger clone is one base distant. Taken with the paper, the label for time point translates to: sample taken at primary tumor resection. Whole RNA extracted from tumor and nontumor lung tissue, or from cryopreserved PBMC samples, was used for TCR sequencing without cell sorting. The donors were some 70 patients from the lung TRACERx cohort who had early-stage, untreated non-small cell lung cancer. Only patients for whom sufficient RNA was available from at least two tumor regions were selected for TCR sequencing. As encoded in the germline V gene, CDR1 is SNHLY while CDR2 is FYNNEI. The CDR3 measures 13 amino acids from cysteine to phenylalanine. The read is trimmed to its CDR3 DNA, 39 bases read in frame from base 1. V is pared back by 6 bases and J by 1 base, with 9 bases lying between the germline termini.

This entry is derived from a study of spatial heterogeneity in lung cancer (dated by TCRdb to the late 2010s). With regard to the full study: Beta-chain transcripts were consistently detected in greater numbers than alpha-chain transcripts, which likely reflects a higher abundance of beta-chain transcripts. In the raw uncorrected reads, each unique combination of TCR and UMI appeared more than ten times on average. The study quantitatively compared TCR alpha and beta repertoires across multiple tumor regions, matched nontumor lung and blood in non-small cell lung cancer. TCR repertoire features were related to nonsynonymous mutation counts determined by whole-exome sequencing of tumor tissue. At surgery, 200 or so tumor regions, 63 to 70 matched nontumor lung samples and some 54 PBMC samples were TCR-sequenced for both alpha and beta chains. Points the paper makes about the study in general: Additional single-cell paired TCR alpha and beta sequencing was considered necessary to confirm, at a functional level, the hypothesis that regional TCRs recognize regional mutations. Ubiquitous expanded tumor TCRs were found in blood more often at tumor resection than at routine follow-up.

The method was 5' RACE. Sequencing instrument: NextSeq 500. The TCR library protocol attached a unique molecular identifier to each TCR cDNA molecule to allow correction of PCR and sequencing errors. The authors' analysis ran thus. TCR identification, UMI-based error correction and CDR3 extraction were all carried out with Decombinator tools. TCRs above a frequency of 2 per 1,000, corresponding to the top 1% of the tumor frequency distribution, were defined as expanded. Renyi diversity was computed with the R vegan package after each repertoire had been subsampled 100 times to 5,000 TCRs. To build CDR3 similarity networks, amino acid triplet string-kernel similarity was used, and CDR3s were connected when their pairwise similarity was above 0.82. TCRdb ran its own pipeline on the public reads, namely fastp trimming at Q25 and MiXCR clone calling, and kept in-frame beta chains. CDR3 protein duplicates are merged, each entry listing the most common genes and DNA. None of the V and J calls come from the authors' own analysis; TCRdb made them. The sample table records around 9,800 distinct CDR3 sequences; 24% of these occur just once. The ten largest clones take up about 33% of the sample.

The clonotype comes from a female donor with early-stage non-small cell lung cancer. The rearrangement joined TRBV2 to TRBJ1-1; matching of 6 bases hints at TRBD1 as the D gene. The material sequenced was PBMCs, taken at surgery. The nucleotide sequence is TGTGCCAGCAGGAAGACAGGGAACACTGAAGCTTTCTTT. Protein translation: CASRKTGNTEAFF. The full variable domain, with segments outside the CDR3 supplied by the reference TRBV2 and TRBJ1-1 proteins, appears as EPEVTQTPSHQVTQMGQEVILRCVPISNHLYFYWYRQILGQKVEFLVSFYNNEISEKSEIFDDQFSVERPDGSNFTLKIRSTKLEDSAMYFCASRKTGNTEAFFGQGTRLTVV.